The entry below describes one T cell receptor (beta chain). Its antigen is not known. The entry originates in a study of cytomegalovirus exposure and HLA in healthy donors. Whole-study results and caveats: Subsequent analysis of the approximately 110 validation repertoires found a tendency for first-cohort TCR clusters to co-occur. Approximately 160 TCR beta chains were listed as cytomegalovirus-associated.

Trimming took off 0 bases at V and 5 bases at J, with 11 bases between the two ends. In germline, CDR1 is SGHRS, CDR2 YFSETQ. The CDR3 spans 15 residues. Profiled with immunoSEQ multiplex PCR; TCRdb holds only in-frame clones, not every one. The sample yields 220,000 or so clones, around 80% seen once. The rearrangement joins TRBV5-1 to TRBJ2-2; D is ambiguous. The TCR was taken from a woman in her 30s in good health and CMV-seropositive. The source material was PBMCs. The CDR3 spells CASSLGSTGTGELFF. The CDR3 DNA is TGCGCCAGCAGCTTGGGCAGCACCGGGACCGGGGAGCTGTTTTTT.